Listed below are T cell receptor beta chains from one sample, sequenced in a study of T cells in Graves' hyperthyroidism and ophthalmopathy. MiXCR, run by TCRdb on the multiplex PCR reads, gives a single entry per CDR3 protein. Here the sample spans about 720,000 distinct CDR3 sequences, about 16% being singletons. Input material: blood. These receptors were collected from a young man with Graves' hyperthyroidism. CDR3s include the opening cysteine and the closing phenylalanine or tryptophan. Fields, in order: D gene, clone size, V gene, J gene, CDR3 protein, CDR3 DNA. A D gene is named only where the DNA matches it firmly. Only some rows state a clone size, as once, few, many or a class for expanded clones.

TRBD2,-,TRBV29-1,TRBJ2-2,CSAWTSGHTGELFF,TGCAGCGCATGGACTAGCGGGCACACCGGGGAGCTGTTTTTT
-,-,TRBV7-9,TRBJ1-5,CASSIGRQPQHF,TGTGCCAGCAGCATAGGACGTCAGCCCCAGCATTTT
TRBD1,-,TRBV30,TRBJ2-7,CAGEGGRDRAPYEQYF,TGTGCCGGGGAGGGGGGCCGGGACAGGGCACCTTACGAGCAGTACTTC
-,few,TRBV6-1,TRBJ2-7,CASSGTFFSYEQYF,TGTGCCAGCAGTGGGACATTCTTCTCCTACGAGCAGTACTTC
TRBD2,many,TRBV28,TRBJ2-3,CAPSSGITDTQYF,TGTGCCCCGAGTAGCGGGATCACAGATACGCAGTATTTT
-,many,TRBV28,TRBJ2-3,CASSLFRRSTDTQYF,TGTGCCAGCAGTTTATTTCGAAGGAGCACAGATACGCAGTATTTT
-,many,TRBV28,TRBJ2-5,CASSFPPVQETQYF,TGTGCCAGCAGTTTCCCGCCAGTCCAAGAGACCCAGTACTTC
-,-,TRBV11-2,TRBJ2-7,CASSIPGQANDYEQYF,TGTGCCAGCAGCATACCGGGACAAGCTAACGACTACGAGCAGTACTTC
TRBD1,many,TRBV2,TRBJ1-5,CASSARDRVFTDQPQHF,TGTGCCAGCAGTGCCCGGGACAGGGTATTTACGGATCAGCCCCAGCATTTT
TRBD2,-,TRBV5-8,TRBJ2-2,CASSGVGGRGTGELFF,TGTGCCAGCAGCGGGGTGGGCGGGAGAGGTACCGGGGAGCTGTTTTTT
-,few,TRBV4-1,TRBJ1-5,CASSQERGSNQPQHF,TGCGCCAGCAGCCAAGAAAGGGGAAGCAATCAGCCCCAGCATTTT
TRBD1,many,TRBV30,TRBJ1-4,CAWIQLPGTGDEKLFF,TGTGCCTGGATCCAATTACCCGGGACAGGGGATGAAAAACTGTTTTTT
TRBD1,-,TRBV15,TRBJ2-7,CATSRDPGQTYEQYF,TGTGCCACCAGCAGAGACCCGGGACAGACCTACGAGCAGTACTTC
-,few,TRBV27,TRBJ2-1,CASRPGGAPYNEQFF,TGTGCCAGCAGGCCGGGCGGAGCCCCCTACAATGAGCAGTTCTTC
-,-,TRBV7-2,TRBJ1-5,CASSLGAAFNQPQHF,TGTGCCAGCAGCTTAGGGGCAGCCTTCAATCAGCCTCAGCATTTT
TRBD2,few,TRBV19,TRBJ2-5,CASSAGVLGETQYF,TGTGCCAGTAGTGCGGGGGTACTCGGAGAGACCCAGTACTTC
TRBD2,many,TRBV7-9,TRBJ2-5,CASSFTGAGQETQYF,TGTGCCAGCAGCTTTACGGGAGCGGGGCAAGAGACCCAGTACTTC
-,few,TRBV19,TRBJ1-5,CASTNGAQVGQPQHF,TGTGCCAGTACTAATGGGGCGCAGGTCGGGCAGCCCCAGCATTTT
-,few,TRBV6-1,TRBJ1-5,CASSQGGFQPQHF,TGTGCCAGCAGCCAAGGGGGTTTTCAGCCCCAGCATTTT
TRBD2,few,TRBV7-3,TRBJ2-3,CASSPAGAGTDTQYF,TGTGCCAGCAGCCCAGCGGGAGCGGGCACAGATACGCAGTATTTT
-,-,TRBV6-1,TRBJ2-2,CASSEAGTNTGELFF,TGTGCCAGCAGTGAAGCGGGAACGAACACCGGGGAGCTGTTTTTT
TRBD1,few,TRBV2,TRBJ2-5,CASSEEVAGTGGRFDF,TGTGCCAGCAGTGAAGAGGTAGCGGGGACAGGGGGCCGGTTTGACTTC
TRBD1,-,TRBV29-1,TRBJ2-2,CSTRGTGNNGELFF,TGCAGTACCCGAGGGACAGGGAATAACGGGGAGCTGTTTTTT
-,many,TRBV7-2,TRBJ2-3,CASSPRGSSRTDTQYF,TGTGCCAGCAGCCCCCGCGGCTCGTCTCGCACAGATACGCAGTATTTT
TRBD2,many,TRBV5-1,TRBJ2-5,CASSRGLAEETQYF,TGCGCCAGCAGCAGGGGACTAGCGGAAGAGACCCAGTACTTC
-,few,TRBV28,TRBJ1-1,CASSFIDTEAFF,TGTGCCAGCAGTTTTATTGACACTGAAGCTTTCTTT
TRBD2,few,TRBV19,TRBJ2-1,CASNLGLADNNEQFF,TGTGCCAGTAATCTGGGACTAGCGGATAACAATGAGCAGTTCTTC
-,-,TRBV5-1,TRBJ1-4,CASSLDTAVEKLFF,TGCGCCAGCAGCTTGGATACAGCCGTTGAAAAACTGTTTTTT
-,many,TRBV28,TRBJ1-3,CASSPGAGNTIYF,TGTGCCAGCAGTCCCGGCGCTGGAAACACCATATATTTT
-,few,TRBV20-1,TRBJ2-1,CSARLRRENYNEQFF,TGCAGTGCTAGACTCCGCAGGGAGAACTACAATGAGCAGTTCTTC
-,few,TRBV5-6,TRBJ1-4,CASSLKRGSTDNEKLFF,TGTGCCAGCAGCTTGAAGAGAGGGTCGACCGATAATGAAAAACTGTTTTTT
-,-,TRBV2,TRBJ2-5,CASRAHPDQETQYF,TGTGCCAGCAGGGCCCATCCCGACCAAGAGACCCAGTACTTC
-,-,TRBV27,TRBJ2-5,CASSPDSNQETQYF,TGTGCCAGCAGCCCAGACAGCAACCAAGAGACCCAGTACTTC
-,many,TRBV28,TRBJ1-1,CASSPTGIFTEAFF,TGTGCCAGCAGTCCGACCGGGATTTTCACTGAAGCTTTCTTT
-,-,TRBV28,TRBJ2-3,CASTSPGRTDTQYF,TGTGCCAGCACCTCGCCGGGGAGAACAGATACGCAGTATTTT
TRBD2,few,TRBV20-1,TRBJ2-6,CSARGRTGLAFSGANVLTF,TGCAGTGCTAGAGGGCGTACGGGACTAGCGTTTTCTGGGGCCAACGTCCTGACTTTC
-,-,TRBV12-3/TRBV12-4,TRBJ2-1,CASSLGLGDPYNEQFF,TGTGCCAGCAGTTTAGGGTTGGGGGATCCCTACAATGAGCAGTTCTTC
-,-,TRBV24-1,TRBJ2-6,CATSDPLGDGANVLTF,TGTGCCACCAGTGACCCTCTAGGGGATGGGGCCAACGTCCTGACTTTC
TRBD2,many,TRBV11-3,TRBJ2-7,CASSRIAGGLNEQYF,TGTGCCAGCAGCCGGATAGCGGGAGGGCTAAACGAGCAGTACTTC
TRBD2,-,TRBV3-1,TRBJ2-3,CASSQDGLAGGRWSPDTQYF,TGTGCCAGCAGCCAAGATGGACTAGCGGGAGGGCGATGGTCGCCAGATACGCAGTATTTT
-,-,TRBV29-1,TRBJ1-2,CSVDRTFNYGYTF,TGCAGCGTAGACAGGACTTTCAACTATGGCTACACCTTC
-,few,TRBV20-1,TRBJ2-5,CSASPLGGLVGETQYF,TGCAGTGCTAGTCCCTTAGGGGGGCTTGTGGGGGAGACCCAGTACTTC
TRBD1,few,TRBV15,TRBJ1-5,CATSRTGGGQPQHF,TGTGCCACCAGCAGGACAGGGGGCGGGCAGCCCCAGCATTTT
TRBD2,few,TRBV20-1,TRBJ2-1,CSARDWASGRELLIYNEQFF,TGCAGTGCTAGAGATTGGGCTAGCGGGAGGGAATTGTTAATATACAATGAGCAGTTCTTC
-,-,TRBV28,TRBJ1-5,CASSLDGSQPQHF,TGTGCCAGCAGTTTAGACGGATCTCAGCCCCAGCATTTT
-,many,TRBV28,TRBJ2-4,CASSLWPEATNIQYF,TGTGCCAGCAGTTTATGGCCGGAGGCTACGAACATTCAGTACTTC
-,few,TRBV7-3,TRBJ2-5,CASSLSGLETQYF,TGTGCCAGCAGCTTAAGTGGATTGGAGACCCAGTACTTC
-,few,TRBV2,TRBJ1-4,CASSVEDRGKLFF,TGTGCCAGCAGTGTGGAGGACAGAGGAAAACTGTTTTTT
TRBD1,-,TRBV6-1,TRBJ2-7,CASSQPDRGREYEQYF,TGTGCCAGCAGTCAACCCGACAGGGGGCGGGAGTACGAGCAGTACTTC
-,-,TRBV27,TRBJ2-7,CASSFSTDREAYEQYF,TGTGCCAGCAGTTTCAGTACAGACAGGGAGGCCTACGAGCAGTACTTC
TRBD1,many,TRBV11-3,TRBJ2-3,CASSIQGAPADTQYF,TGTGCCAGCAGCATTCAGGGGGCGCCGGCAGATACGCAGTATTTT
-,many,TRBV2,TRBJ2-1,CASTGGTTYNEQFF,TGTGCCAGCACGGGCGGGACCACCTACAATGAGCAGTTCTTC
TRBD1,-,TRBV2,TRBJ2-7,CASSVSRDRASYEQYF,TGTGCCAGCAGTGTATCCCGGGACAGGGCGTCCTACGAGCAGTACTTC
-,many,TRBV6-2/TRBV6-3,TRBJ1-1,CASRPRGLNTEAFF,TGTGCCAGCAGGCCGAGAGGACTGAACACTGAAGCTTTCTTT
TRBD2,many,TRBV25-1,TRBJ2-7,CASSSWGSGSVTEQYF,TGTGCCAGCAGCTCCTGGGGTAGCGGGAGTGTTACCGAGCAGTACTTC
-,-,TRBV14,TRBJ2-1,CASSTTRFRNEQFF,TGTGCCAGCAGCACGACCCGATTCCGCAATGAGCAGTTCTTC
-,many,TRBV12-3/TRBV12-4,TRBJ2-7,CASSLASFEQYF,TGTGCCAGCAGTTTGGCGTCTTTCGAGCAGTACTTC
-,few,TRBV6-1,TRBJ2-1,CASSEGWDEQFF,TGTGCCAGCAGTGAAGGGTGGGATGAGCAGTTCTTC